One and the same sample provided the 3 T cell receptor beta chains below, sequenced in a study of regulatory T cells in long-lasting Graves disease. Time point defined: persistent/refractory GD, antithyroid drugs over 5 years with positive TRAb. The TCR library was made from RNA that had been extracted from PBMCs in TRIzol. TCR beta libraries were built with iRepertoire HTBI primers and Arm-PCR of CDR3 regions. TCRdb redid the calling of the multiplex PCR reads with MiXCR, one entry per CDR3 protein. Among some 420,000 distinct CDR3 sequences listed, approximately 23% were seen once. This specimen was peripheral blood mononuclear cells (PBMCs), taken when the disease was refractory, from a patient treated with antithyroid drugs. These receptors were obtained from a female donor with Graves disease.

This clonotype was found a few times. This chain's CDR3 is CASTLGETGELFF. The CDR3 bases are TGTGCCAGCACATTAGGGGAGACCGGGGAGCTGTTTTTT. V gene TRBV6-1 combines with J gene TRBJ2-2, with D perhaps matching TRBD1 or TRBD2 (5 bases each). The germline CDR1 and CDR2 sequences are MNHNS and SASEGT. The CDR3 spans 13 residues. Trimming took off 7 bases at V and 5 bases at J, with 11 bases between the two ends.

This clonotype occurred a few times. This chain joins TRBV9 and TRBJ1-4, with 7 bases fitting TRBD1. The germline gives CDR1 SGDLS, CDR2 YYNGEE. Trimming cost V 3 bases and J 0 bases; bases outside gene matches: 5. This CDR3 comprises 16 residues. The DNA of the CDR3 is TGTGCCAGCAGCGCATCGGGACAGTCAACTAATGAAAAACTGTTTTTT. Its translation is CASSASGQSTNEKLFF.

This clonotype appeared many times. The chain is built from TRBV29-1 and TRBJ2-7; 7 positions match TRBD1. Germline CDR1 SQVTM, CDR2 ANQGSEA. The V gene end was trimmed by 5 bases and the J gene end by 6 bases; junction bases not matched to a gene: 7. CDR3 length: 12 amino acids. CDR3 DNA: TGCAGCGTTAAGACAGGGAGTAGCGAGCAGTACTTC. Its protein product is CSVKTGSSEQYF.